The rows below give T cell receptor beta chains drawn from one sample of a study of blood T cell repertoires in COVID-19. The data were produced by immunoSEQ multiplex PCR, yet TCRdb's version contains in-frame clones alone and is incomplete. The table shows 150,000 to 250,000 clones, with roughly 90% occurring only once. The material sequenced was PBMCs or T cells enriched from blood (not recorded which). All receptors derive from a woman younger than 45 who had recovered from COVID-19. Both conserved end residues are part of each CDR3. The order of the fields is D gene, J gene, clone size, V gene, CDR3 DNA, CDR3 protein. The D gene is left open where the match is weak. Clone sizes are given selectively: once, few, many, or a class where the clone is expanded.

NA TRBJ1-4 NA TRBV18 TGTGCCAGCTCCCGGGACAATGCTAATGAAAAACTGTTTTTT CASSRDNANEKLFF
NA TRBJ2-1 NA TRBV7-2 TGTGCCAGCCTTACGGAACTAACCGGTTACAATGAGCAGTTCTTC CASLTELTGYNEQFF
TRBD1 TRBJ1-6 NA TRBV19 TGTGCCAGTAGTCTCGCTTCGACAGGGTCCCTCCACTTT CASSLASTGSLHF
TRBD1 TRBJ1-5 NA TRBV6-5 TGTGCCAGCAGTCGGACAGGGGAAAGCAATCAGCCCCAGCATTTT CASSRTGESNQPQHF
NA TRBJ1-2 NA TRBV3-1/TRBV3-2 TGTGCCAGCAGCCTCAGAACGTCCCTACGGCGGGCCGGGGGGGGCTACACCTTC CASSLRTSLRRAGGGYTF
NA TRBJ2-5 NA TRBV19 TGTGCCAGCCGCCGAAGCGGTCAAGAGACCCAGTACTTC CASRRSGQETQYF
NA TRBJ2-7 NA TRBV5-1 TGCGCCAGCAGCGTGGACTTTACCTACGAGCAGTACTTC CASSVDFTYEQYF
TRBD1 TRBJ2-7 NA TRBV4-3 TGCGCCAGCAGCCTCTCCGCAGGGGGAGAGCAGTACTTC CASSLSAGGEQYF
TRBD1 TRBJ2-3 NA TRBV18 TGTGCCAGCTCCAGGGGGCAAACAGATACGCAGTATTTT CASSRGQTDTQYF
NA TRBJ1-4 NA TRBV27 TGTGCCAGCAGTAGACCCGGACAGGAAAAACTGTTTTTT CASSRPGQEKLFF
NA TRBJ2-5 NA TRBV7-7 TGTGCCAGCAGCTTTTCGGCAGGGGAAGAGACCCAGTACTTC CASSFSAGEETQYF
TRBD1 TRBJ1-2 few TRBV4-2 TGTGCCAGCAGCCTGAGTGGACAGGGGGCTTTTGGCTACACCTTC CASSLSGQGAFGYTF
TRBD1 TRBJ2-7 NA TRBV9 TGTGCCAGCAGCGCACAGGGGCGGTCCTACGAGCAGTACTTC CASSAQGRSYEQYF
NA TRBJ1-1 NA TRBV19 TGTGCCAGTAGTAGGACAGAAAACACTGAAGCTTTCTTT CASSRTENTEAFF
TRBD2 TRBJ2-1 NA TRBV14 TGTGCCAGCACCACGGGACTAGCGGGAACTAATGAGCAGTTCTTC CASTTGLAGTNEQFF
TRBD1 TRBJ1-6 NA TRBV7-2 TGTGCCAGCAGTTCACAGGGGGTCTCTTCACCCCTCCACTTT CASSSQGVSSPLHF
NA TRBJ1-1 NA TRBV10-3 TGTGCCATCAGTGAACCGGGGACTCTCCGGGCTGAAGCTTTCTTT CAISEPGTLRAEAFF
TRBD2 TRBJ2-3 NA TRBV7-2 TGTGCCAGCAGCCAAAACGGACTAGTGACAGATACGCAGTATTTT CASSQNGLVTDTQYF
NA TRBJ1-2 once TRBV19 TGTGCCAGTAGTGCTACTGACACAGGGCACTATGGCTACACCTTC CASSATDTGHYGYTF
NA TRBJ2-1 NA TRBV3-1/TRBV3-2 TGTGCCAGCAGCCAGGGACTGGTTGAGCAGTTCTTC CASSQGLVEQFF
NA TRBJ2-7 NA TRBV19 TGTGCCAGTAGTAGTCTGGGGCAGGGGCGAAACGAGCAGTACTTC CASSSLGQGRNEQYF
TRBD2 TRBJ2-3 NA TRBV10-3 TGTGCCATCAGTGATCTAGCGGGGGTAAACACAGATACGCAGTATTTT CAISDLAGVNTDTQYF
NA TRBJ1-4 NA TRBV20-1 TGCAGTGCTTTAAGCGGCGAAAAACTGTTTTTT CSALSGEKLFF
TRBD2 TRBJ2-1 NA TRBV4-2 TGTGCCAGCAGCCAAGACACCGGGGGGAGCTCCTACAATGAGCAGTTCTTC CASSQDTGGSSYNEQFF
TRBD2 TRBJ2-7 NA TRBV6-2/TRBV6-3 TGTGCCAGCAGTTACTCGCCTAGCGGATCCTACGAGCAGTACTTC CASSYSPSGSYEQYF
TRBD1 TRBJ1-5 NA TRBV5-8 TGTGCCAGCAGCCCGGGACAGAGCCAGCCCCAGCATTTT CASSPGQSQPQHF
TRBD1 TRBJ2-5 once TRBV5-1 TGCGCCAGCAGTCACGGACAGGCGAATAAAGAGACCCAGTACTTC CASSHGQANKETQYF
NA TRBJ2-3 NA TRBV5-8 TGTGCCAGCAGCTTGTCCTTGACAGATACGCAGTATTTT CASSLSLTDTQYF